The 3 T cell receptor beta chains in this list originate from one sample, sequenced in a study of blood T cell repertoires in COVID-19. Generated by immunoSEQ multiplex PCR, the TCRdb table keeps only in-frame clones and is missing some. This table has under 350,000 clones, roughly 91% appearing once. Sequenced input: PBMCs or T cells enriched from blood (not recorded which). The source is an older woman who had recovered from COVID-19.

The chain uses TRBV27 and TRBJ2-7; 7 nucleotides line up with TRBD2. CDR3 length equals 12 residues. The V gene's germline CDR1 is MNHEY and CDR2 SMNVEV (reference sequence). The CDR3 loop reads CATQGGGHEQYF. The CDR3 DNA reads TGTGCGACCCAAGGCGGGGGTCACGAGCAGTACTTC.

The chain combines TRBV28 with TRBJ1-4, with a possible D match to TRBD1 (5 bases). CDR3 length: 16 residues. V lost 4 bases to trimming and J lost 5 bases, with 17 bases between them. Germline V gene data show CDR1 as MDHEN and CDR2 as SYDVKM. This chain's CDR3 is CASSYVGGAANEKLFF. DNA for the CDR3: TGTGCCAGCAGTTACGTTGGAGGGGCCGCGAATGAAAAACTGTTTTTT. Full variable domain (missing parts from reference TRBV28 and TRBJ1-4): DVKVTQSSRYLVKRTGEKVFLECVQDMDHENMFWYRQDPGLGLRLIYFSYDVKMKEKGDIPEGYSVSREKKERFSLILESASTNQTSMYLCASSYVGGAANEKLFFGSGTQLSVL.

This sequence joins TRBV7-9 and TRBJ2-3, with 8 bases that match TRBD2. Germline CDR1 and CDR2: SEHNR and FQNEAQ (reference sequence). The ends lost 7 bases at V and 3 bases at J; junction bases unmatched: 3. The CDR3 extends over 13 amino acids. The CDR3 region is CASTRGGTDTQYF. The CDR3 DNA reads as TGTGCCAGCACTCGGGGGGGGACAGATACGCAGTATTTT.